These 25 T cell receptor beta chains originate from one sample sequenced in a study of beta chain features in type 1 diabetes (dated by TCRdb to between 2017 and 2018). The research as a whole found: In all four CD4+ subsets, TCRB CDR3 length was moderately but significantly shorter in type 1 diabetes patients.

The library was prepared using the immunoSEQ multiplex PCR assay. The High Capacity cDNA Reverse Transcription Kit was used to reverse transcribe all of the isolated RNA, meaning that expressed TCRB transcripts were what got sequenced. The table was pulled from immuneACCESS by TCRdb, which kept in-frame rearrangements only. Such tables lose some clones; where checked, under half of the loss comes from unresolved V genes, and the rest has no known cause. This sample is represented by more than 550,000 clones; around 15% of them were singletons. Approximately 0.039% of the sample is in the top ten clones. Which antigens these TCRs recognize remains unknown. Sequenced: naive CD4+ T cells from blood. In the paper's terms, the cell subset or site label means: true naive CD4+ T cells. The receptors shown here come from a man between 18 and 29 years old with type 1 diabetes.

This chain connects TRBV30 to TRBJ2-3; D is uncertain. V was pared by 2 bases and J by 0 bases, with 15 bases between. The CDR3 is 16 residues long. The germline CDR1 and CDR2 sequences are GTSNPN and SVGIG (reference sequence). The CDR3 nucleotides read TGTGCCTGGAGTCTTTCCCCGCGGATTAGCACAGATACGCAGTATTTT. Encoded protein: CAWSLSPRISTDTQYF. The full variable domain, completed using reference TRBV30 and TRBJ2-3, is SQTIHQWPATLVQPVGSPLSLECTVEGTSNPNLYWYRQAAGRGLQLLFYSVGIGQISSEVPQNLSASRPQDRQFILSSKKLLLSDSGFYLCAWSLSPRISTDTQYFGPGTRLTVL.

The rearrangement joins TRBV6-5 to TRBJ2-7; TRBD2 might be the D (5 bases). The V end was cut by 6 bases, the J end by 4 bases, with 16 bases between. The CDR3 consists of 14 residues. CDR1 is MNHEY and CDR2 is SVGAGI in the germline V gene. The CDR3 nucleotides are TGTGCCAGCAGAGCACCTCGGGATAGATACGAGCAGTACTTC. It encodes CASRAPRDRYEQYF.

This clone was detected only a few times. Additional DNA sequences in this sample encode the identical CDR3. The chain has TRBV28 and TRBJ2-7; weak D call: TRBD2 (5 bases). Germline CDR1 MDHEN, CDR2 SYDVKM. The CDR3 consists of 12 residues. The germline V and J ends were trimmed by 3 bases and 4 bases, with 7 bases remaining between them. The CDR3 spells CASSLGGYEQYF. The CDR3 DNA reads as TGTGCCAGCAGTTTGGGCGGGTACGAGCAGTACTTC. The complete variable domain, with remaining parts taken from reference TRBV28 and TRBJ2-7, reads DVKVTQSSRYLVKRTGEKVFLECVQDMDHENMFWYRQDPGLGLRLIYFSYDVKMKEKGDIPEGYSVSREKKERFSLILESASTNQTSMYLCASSLGGYEQYFGPGTRLTVT.

This CDR3 is CASSVTGSSNGYTF. CDR3 coding DNA: TGTGCCAGCAGCGTAACAGGGAGCTCGAATGGCTACACCTTC. The chain couples TRBV9 to TRBJ1-2, with TRBD1 as a possible D gene (6 bases). V was shortened by 1 base and J by 6 bases, with 13 bases between the two germline ends. The CDR3 is 14 amino acids. Germline V CDR1 and CDR2: SGDLS, YYNGEE.

This clone has only a few counts. The chain has TRBV4-2 and TRBJ2-6, with unresolved D. CDR3 length: 15 amino acids. Per germline, CDR1 LGHNA and CDR2 YNFKEQ. Trimming took off 4 bases at V and 1 base at J, with 8 bases between the two ends. The CDR3 DNA reads as TGTGCCAGCAGCCTTCTTTCTTCTGGGGCCAACGTCCTGACTTTC. Its protein product is CASSLLSSGANVLTF.

This clone was observed a few times. The rearrangement joins TRBV7-2 to TRBJ2-7; 9 nucleotides match TRBD1. The CDR3 is 14 amino acids. J gave up 6 bases and V 6 bases, and 9 bases lay outside the gene matches. Germline values: CDR1 SGHTA, CDR2 FQGNSA. CDR3 in amino acids: CASRATGGSSEQYF. CDR3 in DNA: TGTGCCAGCAGGGCTACAGGGGGCTCAAGCGAGCAGTACTTC.

The sample holds a few counts of this clone. The same CDR3 can be traced to other DNA sequences in this sample. The chain links TRBV5-1 to TRBJ2-3, with TRBD1 identical over 7 bases. Unmatched junction bases numbered 3, after V lost 0 bases and J lost 2 bases. Germline CDR1 SGHRS, CDR2 YFSETQ. The CDR3 extends over 15 amino acids. The CDR3 region is CASSLDRGDTDTQYF. The CDR3 coding sequence is TGCGCCAGCAGCTTGGACAGGGGAGACACAGATACGCAGTATTTT.

This chain links TRBV4-3 with TRBJ1-1; 9 nucleotides align to TRBD1. The CDR3 is 14 residues long. J was trimmed by 6 bases and V by 3 bases; bases with no gene match: 5. Germline V gives CDR1 LGHNA, CDR2 YSLEER. CDR3 protein: CASSHYTGGSEAFF. The DNA for the CDR3 is TGCGCCAGCAGCCATTATACAGGGGGCTCTGAAGCTTTCTTT.

In this sample, this clone turned up a few times. This chain joins TRBV5-1 and TRBJ2-5, with TRBD1 identical over 7 bases. V shed 2 bases, J shed 5 bases, and the junction held 12 bases outside the gene matches. The CDR3 covers 16 residues. CDR1 is SGHRS and CDR2 is YFSETQ in the germline V gene. The CDR3 protein is CASSLGTAKVSETQYF. The DNA of the CDR3 is TGCGCCAGCAGCTTAGGGACAGCCAAAGTATCGGAGACCCAGTACTTC.

The V and J genes are TRBV19 and TRBJ2-1; TRBD2 matches at 8 bases. This CDR3 has 15 amino acids. Germline-derived CDR1 and CDR2 are LNHDA and SQIVND (reference sequence). V was clipped by 7 bases and J by 7 bases; unmatched bases: 12. CDR3 amino acids: CASTSAAAGVNEQFF. CDR3 nucleotides: TGTGCCAGTACCTCGGCCGCAGCGGGAGTTAATGAGCAGTTCTTC.

In its sample, this clone was seen a few times. The CDR3, as DNA: TGTGCCAGCAGTTTGACAGGGGATGAGCAGTTCTTC. The encoded protein is CASSLTGDEQFF. This rearrangement joins TRBV27 to TRBJ2-1; 8 nucleotides align to TRBD1. Germline V CDR1 and CDR2: MNHEY, SMNVEV (reference sequence). The V segment lost 3 bases and the J segment 8 bases; nucleotides outside the gene matches: 0. This CDR3 spans 12 amino acids.

In DNA, the CDR3 is TGTGCCAGCAGCAAACCGGACAGTGACGAGCAGTACTTC. Its translation: CASSKPDSDEQYF. This chain links TRBV21-1 with TRBJ2-7; the D call of TRBD1 is as the table states it, not checked on the DNA. TRBV21-1 is shown as a pseudogene. The CDR3 is 13 amino acids.

V and J are TRBV19 and TRBJ2-6; D is uncertain. Between the trimmed V and J ends, which lost 3 bases and 4 bases, there was a span of 4 bases. This CDR3 has 13 amino acids. Germline V gives CDR1 LNHDA, CDR2 SQIVND (reference sequence). Here the CDR3 reads CASSIPGANVLTF. Here the CDR3 DNA reads TGTGCCAGTAGTATCCCCGGGGCCAACGTCCTGACTTTC.

The V and J genes are TRBV5-1 and TRBJ2-5; 8 bases align to TRBD1. CDR3 length equals 16 residues. Germline V gene lookup returns CDR1 SGHRS and CDR2 YFSETQ. V trimming: 4 bases; J trimming: 5 bases; junction bases outside the gene matches: 13. The CDR3 loop reads CASSQQRQGKGETQYF. For the CDR3, the DNA is TGCGCCAGCAGCCAACAACGACAGGGGAAAGGGGAGACCCAGTACTTC.

The chain carries TRBV9 and TRBJ1-5; a possible D gene is TRBD1 (5 bases). CDR1 and CDR2 (germline): SGDLS, YYNGEE. V dropped 3 bases and J dropped 1 base, with 8 bases sitting between them. The CDR3 loop spans 14 amino acids. This CDR3 reads CASSGTPSNQPQHF. CDR3 DNA sequence: TGTGCCAGCAGCGGGACACCGAGCAATCAGCCCCAGCATTTT.

The chain uses TRBV11-3 and TRBJ2-3; no reliable D call. V was trimmed by 3 bases and J by 5 bases, leaving 9 bases between them. The V gene's germline CDR1 is SGHNT and CDR2 YENEEA. The CDR3 runs 13 residues. Written as DNA, the CDR3 is TGTGCCAGCAGCTTGATGGTCGGAGATACGCAGTATTTT. Translation gives CASSLMVGDTQYF.

The V and J genes are TRBV29-1 and TRBJ2-3, with D perhaps TRBD1 or TRBD2 (5 bases each). The CDR3 extends over 15 amino acids. CDR1 is SQVTM, CDR2 ANQGSEA, per germline. The V and J ends lost 4 bases and 2 bases respectively, with 16 bases between them. CDR3 in amino acids: CSVGEGWGNTDTQYF. The CDR3, as DNA: TGCAGCGTTGGGGAAGGGTGGGGGAACACAGATACGCAGTATTTT.

This clone was counted between two and nine times. The chain employs TRBV30 and TRBJ1-1; D possibly corresponds to TRBD1 (5 bases). The CDR3 totals 12 residues. The V end was cut by 3 bases, the J end by 0 bases, with 5 bases between. CDR1 is GTSNPN and CDR2 is SVGIG in the germline V gene (reference sequence). DNA of the CDR3: TGTGCCTGGAGACAGGTGAACACTGAAGCTTTCTTT. It codes for CAWRQVNTEAFF.

CDR3 coding DNA: TGCAGTGCTGAGCACGGGACTGAAGCTTTCTTT. Protein: CSAEHGTEAFF. The chain employs TRBV20-1 and TRBJ1-1; D ambiguous. The CDR3 runs 11 residues. Germline-derived CDR1 and CDR2 are DFQATT and SNEGSKA (reference sequence). Trimming stripped 5 bases from V and 5 bases from J, with 9 bases between.

This clone has just a few counts. J is TRBJ2-5 and V is TRBV29-1; possibly TRBD2 for D (5 bases). The CDR3 contains 14 residues. V gave up 7 bases and J gave up 2 bases, with 17 bases separating them. Germline CDR1 and CDR2: SQVTM and ANQGSEA. CDR3 in DNA: TGCAGCGCCCTAAGAGGGTCTCTACAAGAGACCCAGTACTTC. Residues: CSALRGSLQETQYF.

V and J are TRBV5-4 and TRBJ2-5; maybe TRBD2 (6 bases). CDR3 length: 14 residues. V was pared by 1 base and J by 5 bases, with 12 bases between. Per germline, CDR1 SGHNT and CDR2 YYREEE (reference sequence). The CDR3 nucleotides are TGTGCCAGCAGCTTGTCCGGGAGTTGGGAGACCCAGTACTTC. It encodes CASSLSGSWETQYF.

This clone has just a few counts. The rearrangement uses TRBV6-5 and TRBJ2-3; D possibly corresponds to TRBD2 (5 bases). The CDR3 extends over 16 amino acids. Germline CDR1 MNHEY, CDR2 SVGAGI. V gave up 0 bases and J gave up 2 bases, with 12 bases separating them. The CDR3 DNA is TGTGCCAGCAGTTACTCATGGACTCCTAACACAGATACGCAGTATTTT. It is translated as CASSYSWTPNTDTQYF.

The chain uses TRBV7-3 and TRBJ2-3; unclear D gene. The CDR3 runs 15 residues. V was trimmed by 1 base and J by 1 base, leaving 9 bases between them. Germline CDR1 and CDR2: SGHTA and FQGTGA. CDR3 nucleotide sequence: TGTGCCAGCAGCTTAAGGCCAGCCCGCACAGATACGCAGTATTTT. Amino acid sequence: CASSLRPARTDTQYF.

The chain has TRBV20-1 and TRBJ2-5; possibly TRBD2 for D (5 bases). The CDR3 has 10 residues. Trimming took off 5 bases at V and 7 bases at J, with 8 bases between the two ends. Germline CDR1 and CDR2: DFQATT and SNEGSKA (reference sequence). The CDR3 nucleotides read TGCAGTGCTCCTCGGGGGACCCAGTACTTC. Translated, it gives CSAPRGTQYF.

This clone was recorded only once. The chain has TRBV30 and TRBJ2-1, with 10 bases fitting TRBD1. The CDR3 extends over 15 amino acids. V was clipped by 2 bases and J by 8 bases; unmatched bases: 9. Per the germline V gene, CDR1 is GTSNPN and CDR2 is SVGIG (reference sequence). The CDR3 loop reads CAWSIGTGDGDEQFF. As DNA, the CDR3 is TGTGCCTGGAGTATTGGGACAGGGGACGGTGATGAGCAGTTCTTC.